The 28 T cell receptor beta chains below come from one sample, sequenced in a study of OX40 agonist ivuxolimab in advanced cancers. The data were produced by immunoSEQ multiplex PCR, yet TCRdb's version contains in-frame clones alone and is incomplete. The sample lists 90,000 to 100,000 clones, roughly 89% occurring once. Material: CD4+ or CD8+ T cells sorted from blood, obtained in a trial of the OX40 agonist ivuxolimab. These receptors came from an adult with an advanced solid tumor such as melanoma, head and neck, liver or kidney cancer.

The V and J genes are TRBV10-1 and TRBJ2-7, with D perhaps given as TRBD1 or TRBD2 (5 bases each). V dropped 3 bases and J dropped 1 base, with 31 bases sitting between them. Germline-derived CDR1 and CDR2 are WNHNN and SYGVQD (reference sequence). The length of the CDR3 is 21 residues. CDR3 sequence: CASSEVYTLGTGPEGSYEQYF. CDR3 bases: TGCGCCAGCAGTGAAGTCTATACATTGGGCACGGGACCCGAAGGATCCTACGAGCAGTACTTC.

The chain couples TRBV10-3 to TRBJ1-2; maybe TRBD1 (5 bases). The CDR3 runs 13 residues. CDR1 is ENHRY, CDR2 SYGVKD, per germline. V was trimmed by 11 bases and J by 4 bases, leaving 17 bases between them. The CDR3 bases are TGTGCCCTGGGGGACCAGAAAACCTATGGCTACACCTTC. Translating it yields CALGDQKTYGYTF.

The J gene is TRBJ2-7, the V gene TRBV6-6; no clear D gene. Trimming stripped 0 bases from V and 4 bases from J, with 13 bases between. Germline values: CDR1 MNHNY, CDR2 SVGAGI (reference sequence). The CDR3 consists of 15 residues. The CDR3 is CASSYSPSLGYEQYF. DNA for the CDR3: TGTGCCAGCAGTTACTCTCCCTCACTGGGATACGAGCAGTACTTC.

The chain couples TRBV5-1 to TRBJ2-1; 7 nucleotides agree with TRBD2. CDR3 length: 19 residues. Germline values: CDR1 SGHRS, CDR2 YFSETQ. V lost 4 bases to trimming and J lost 4 bases; unmatched junction nucleotides: 20. CDR3 nucleotides: TGCGCCAGCAGCACTGGACTAGTGGGGGACGAAGGGCCTTACAATGAGCAGTTCTTC. Its translation is CASSTGLVGDEGPYNEQFF.

This rearrangement joins TRBV15 to TRBJ2-1; possibly TRBD2 for D (6 bases). The V and J ends lost 3 bases and 8 bases respectively, with 11 bases between them. The CDR3 runs to 13 residues. Germline lookup yields CDR1 LNHNV and CDR2 YYDKDF (reference sequence). The CDR3 here is CATSSRLVDEQFF. DNA of the CDR3: TGTGCCACCAGCAGCCGACTAGTCGATGAGCAGTTCTTC.

This clone showed up just once. This rearrangement joins TRBV6-1 to TRBJ1-3, with D hard to call. V lost 2 bases, J lost 0 bases, and 11 bases lay in between. In germline, CDR1 is MNHNS, CDR2 SASEGT. The CDR3 is made up of 16 amino acids. The CDR3 DNA sequence: TGTGCCAGCAGTGAATCCGGGCGTCGCTCTGGAAACACCATATATTTT. As protein: CASSESGRRSGNTIYF.

This clone was found once. The V gene is TRBV18, the J gene TRBJ2-6; D remains ambiguous. Germline CDR1 is KGHSH and CDR2 is LQKENI. V lost 3 bases to trimming and J lost 0 bases, with 9 bases between them. The CDR3 contains 16 residues. The chain's CDR3 is CASSPGPTSGANVLTF. DNA for the CDR3: TGTGCCAGCTCACCCGGGCCCACCTCTGGGGCCAACGTCCTGACTTTC.

This chain uses TRBV6-1 with TRBJ2-5; D might be TRBD2 (5 bases). CDR1 and CDR2 (germline): MNHNS, SASEGT. The CDR3 spans 14 residues. V was trimmed by 3 bases and J by 5 bases, leaving 13 bases between them. CDR3 nucleotide sequence: TGTGCCAGCAGTGAGATATGGTCTAGCGAGACCCAGTACTTC. Its protein product is CASSEIWSSETQYF.

The chain has TRBV5-1 and TRBJ1-2, with D uncertain. The V and J ends lost 4 bases and 3 bases respectively, with 16 bases between them. Germline V CDR1 and CDR2: SGHRS, YFSETQ. This CDR3 contains 15 residues. This chain's CDR3 is CASSRGADGDYGYTF. CDR3 in DNA: TGCGCCAGCAGCCGCGGTGCGGACGGGGACTATGGCTACACCTTC.

The chain joins TRBV9 to TRBJ1-2; 8 nucleotides align to TRBD1. The junction had 6 bases not matched to a gene; V was cut back by 0 bases and J by 2 bases. Germline V gene data show CDR1 as SGDLS and CDR2 as YYNGEE. The CDR3 length is 16 residues. The CDR3 nucleotides are TGTGCCAGCAGCGTAGCTCCCCGACAGGGGAACTATGGCTACACCTTC. This gives the protein CASSVAPRQGNYGYTF.

The V call is TRBV9, the J call TRBJ1-1, with 7 nucleotides matching TRBD1. V was pared by 3 bases and J by 0 bases, with 5 bases of the junction left unmatched. The CDR3 sequence is 15 residues long. Germline lookup yields CDR1 SGDLS and CDR2 YYNGEE. CDR3 bases: TGTGCCAGCAGCGCGGGAGGGGGCTTGAACACTGAAGCTTTCTTT. Its translation is CASSAGGGLNTEAFF.

The rearrangement uses TRBV6-5 and TRBJ1-1; D call uncertain. CDR1 and CDR2 from the germline V gene are MNHEY and SVGAGI. This CDR3 contains 15 residues. Trimming took 6 bases from V and 1 from J, leaving 15 bases between them. The DNA of the CDR3 is TGTGCCAGCAGCGAGGCCTTTCGGCAGAACACTGAAGCTTTCTTT. Translated, it gives CASSEAFRQNTEAFF.

The chain uses TRBV25-1 and TRBJ1-4, with a tentative D call TRBD1 (5 bases). Trimming left V 0 bases short and J 7 bases short, with 12 bases between. The CDR3 contains 15 residues. Germline V gene sequence: CDR1 MGHDK, CDR2 SYGVNS. The CDR3 here is CASSEYKAGPEKLFF. The CDR3 coding sequence is TGTGCCAGCAGTGAATATAAAGCGGGGCCTGAAAAACTGTTTTTT.

The gene calls are TRBV11-2 and TRBJ2-2, with D unresolved. The V end was cut by 1 base, the J end by 7 bases, with 7 bases between. Germline V gene sequence: CDR1 SGHAT, CDR2 FQNNGV. The length of the CDR3 is 13 residues. CDR3 coding DNA: TGTGCCAGCAGCTTAGCCACATACGGGGAGCTGTTTTTT. Translating it yields CASSLATYGELFF.

The gene calls are TRBV18 and TRBJ2-7; TRBD1 matches at 11 bases. The CDR3 consists of 14 residues. Per germline, CDR1 KGHSH and CDR2 LQKENI. J gave up 2 bases and V 6 bases, and 3 bases lay outside the gene matches. CDR3 loop: CASSSGQGAYEQYF. In nucleotides, the CDR3 is TGTGCCAGCTCCTCGGGACAGGGGGCCTACGAGCAGTACTTC. The full variable domain, rest sourced from reference TRBV18 and TRBJ2-7, is NAGVMQNPRHLVRRRGQEARLRCSPMKGHSHVYWYRQLPEEGLKFMVYLQKENIIDESGMPKERFSAEFPKEGPSILRIQQVVRGDSAAYFCASSSGQGAYEQYFGPGTRLTVT.

The chain has TRBV11-2 and TRBJ1-2; D unresolved. Trimming shortened V by 1 base and J by 4 bases, and 16 bases separated the two germline ends. This CDR3 region has 16 residues. Germline CDR1 and CDR2: SGHAT and FQNNGV. CDR3 nucleotide sequence: TGTGCCAGCAGCTTAGCCTCCTCCACAGTGATCTATGGCTACACCTTC. Translating gives CASSLASSTVIYGYTF.

The CDR3 reads CAIRTGLNTEAFF. In DNA form, the CDR3 reads TGTGCTATAAGGACAGGCCTGAACACTGAAGCTTTCTTT. The V call is TRBV12-5, the J call TRBJ1-1; 7 bases match TRBD1. This CDR3 is built from 13 residues. Germline CDR1 LGHNT, CDR2 FRNRAP. V trimming: 10 bases; J trimming: 0 bases; junction bases outside the gene matches: 5.

The chain recombines TRBV5-1 with TRBJ1-2, with D maybe TRBD1 (6 bases). This CDR3 comprises 14 residues. Germline CDR1 is SGHRS and CDR2 is YFSETQ. The V gene lost 5 bases and the J gene lost 7 bases, with 18 bases spanning the gap. Here the CDR3 reads CASRTDSRGRGYTF. The CDR3 nucleotides read TGCGCCAGCAGAACGGACAGCCGAGGTCGTGGCTACACCTTC.

The rearrangement links TRBV5-1 to TRBJ2-3, with 10 bases matching TRBD2. V gave up 3 bases and J gave up 7 bases; unmatched junction bases: 2. CDR1 is SGHRS, CDR2 YFSETQ, per germline. CDR3 length equals 13 residues. CDR3 loop: CASSSSGGNTQYF. The CDR3 DNA sequence: TGCGCCAGCAGCTCTAGCGGGGGAAATACGCAGTATTTT.

This sequence joins TRBV5-1 and TRBJ2-1, with 8 bases that match TRBD2. Germline-derived CDR1 and CDR2 are SGHRS and YFSETQ. This CDR3 region has 13 residues. V gave up 4 bases and J gave up 8 bases; unmatched junction bases: 5. This CDR3 reads CASSPGTSHEQFF. CDR3 nucleotide sequence: TGCGCCAGCAGCCCGGGGACTAGTCATGAGCAGTTCTTC.

With regard to this clone: Other DNA sequences from this sample encode an identical CDR3 as well. The chain uses TRBV4-3 and TRBJ2-1; D is perhaps TRBD2 (6 bases). The CDR3 totals 15 residues. V lost 3 bases, J lost 0 bases, and 9 bases lay in between. Germline-derived CDR1 and CDR2 are LGHNA and YSLEER. As DNA, the CDR3 is TGCGCCAGCAGCCAGGCCGGGAGCTCCTACAATGAGCAGTTCTTC. Its protein product is CASSQAGSSYNEQFF.

This chain connects TRBV4-3 to TRBJ1-3; maybe TRBD1 (5 bases). Germline V gene lookup returns CDR1 LGHNA and CDR2 YSLEER. The CDR3 covers 15 residues. Trimming removed 0 bases at V and 4 bases at J, with 10 bases between. The CDR3 region is CASSQDPQGGNTIYF. The CDR3 DNA follows: TGCGCCAGCAGCCAAGATCCGCAGGGAGGAAACACCATATATTTT.

Only a few counts were recorded for this clone. This chain uses TRBV7-2 with TRBJ1-1; maybe TRBD1 (5 bases). V was trimmed by 5 bases and J by 0 bases, leaving 16 bases between them. The CDR3 spans 16 residues. CDR1 is SGHTA, CDR2 FQGNSA, per germline. CDR3 bases: TGTGCCAGCAGCCCCCTCCCGGGACGGTTGAACACTGAAGCTTTCTTT. This translates into CASSPLPGRLNTEAFF.

The chain uses TRBV7-6 and TRBJ2-3; 7 bases agree with TRBD1. The CDR3 extends over 16 amino acids. Looked up from germline, CDR1 is SGHVS and CDR2 is FNYEAQ. With 3 bases clipped from V and 1 base from J, the junction kept 7 bases outside the gene matches. The CDR3 nucleotides read TGTGCCAGCAGCTTCCGACAGGGAGTGGGCACAGATACGCAGTATTTT. Protein product: CASSFRQGVGTDTQYF. Filled out from reference TRBV7-6 and TRBJ2-3, the complete variable domain reads GAGVSQSPRYKVTKRGQDVALRCDPISGHVSLYWYRQALGQGPEFLTYFNYEAQQDKSGLPNDRFSAERPEGSISTLTIQRTEQRDSAMYRCASSFRQGVGTDTQYFGPGTRLTVL.

This rearrangement joins TRBV27 to TRBJ1-5, with a weak D call TRBD1 (5 bases). Germline CDR1 and CDR2: MNHEY and SMNVEV (reference sequence). The V end lost 1 base, the J end lost 5 bases, and 9 bases lay between the germline ends. This CDR3 contains 14 residues. CDR3 DNA sequence: TGTGCCAGCAGTTTATGGGGGGGAGATCAGCCCCAGCATTTT. It specifies CASSLWGGDQPQHF.

The V gene is TRBV14, the J gene TRBJ1-2; 8 nucleotides match TRBD1. Per germline, CDR1 SGHDN and CDR2 FVKESK. The CDR3 runs to 13 residues. Trimming cost V 1 base and J 8 bases; bases outside gene matches: 3. CDR3 loop: CASSQGTGNGYTF. CDR3 in DNA: TGTGCCAGCAGCCAAGGGACAGGGAACGGCTACACCTTC.

The J gene is TRBJ1-2, the V gene TRBV29-1; no definite D call. Per germline, CDR1 SQVTM and CDR2 ANQGSEA. The CDR3 contains 18 residues. V gave up 3 bases and J gave up 7 bases, with 30 bases separating them. The CDR3 DNA is TGCAGCGTTGAGGGCCGTACGGAAGGTACCCACGGTATGGGTGGCTACACCTTC. It is translated as CSVEGRTEGTHGMGGYTF.

In the case of this clone: An end of the junction does not agree with germline; a read error may underlie this. The V gene is TRBV7-7, the J gene TRBJ2-2; 8 nucleotides line up with TRBD2. CDR3 size: 14 residues. Per germline, CDR1 SSHAT and CDR2 FNYEAQ (reference sequence). CDR3 in DNA: TGTGCTAGCAGTCCGGAGCGGGGGATCGGGGAGCTGTTTTTT. Translating gives CASSPERGIGELFF.